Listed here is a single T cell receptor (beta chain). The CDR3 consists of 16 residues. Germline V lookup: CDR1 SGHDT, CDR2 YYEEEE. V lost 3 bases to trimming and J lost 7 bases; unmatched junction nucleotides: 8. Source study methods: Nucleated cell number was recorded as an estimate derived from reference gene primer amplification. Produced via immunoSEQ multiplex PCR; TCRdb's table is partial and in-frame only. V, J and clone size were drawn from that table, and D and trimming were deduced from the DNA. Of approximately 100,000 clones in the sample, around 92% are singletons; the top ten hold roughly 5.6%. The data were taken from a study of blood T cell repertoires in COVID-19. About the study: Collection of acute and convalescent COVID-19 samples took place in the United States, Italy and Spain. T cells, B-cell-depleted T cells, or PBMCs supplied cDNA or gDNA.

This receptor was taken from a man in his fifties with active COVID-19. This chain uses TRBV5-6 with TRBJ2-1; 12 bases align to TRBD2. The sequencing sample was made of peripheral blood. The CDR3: CASSYYRTSGTNEQFF. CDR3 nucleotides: TGTGCCAGCAGCTATTACCGGACTAGCGGGACGAATGAGCAGTTCTTC.